Listed below are T cell receptor beta chains from one sample, sequenced in a study of blood T cell repertoires in COVID-19. TCRdb keeps only in-frame clones here, not all; method: immunoSEQ multiplex PCR. In the table there are about 140,000 clones, 65% to 80% of which are singletons. The sample consisted of peripheral blood. Source of these receptors: an elderly man with acute or convalescent COVID-19. CDR3s include the opening cysteine and the closing phenylalanine or tryptophan. A D gene is named only where the DNA matches it firmly. Clone size appears in some rows only: once, few, many, or a class for an expanded clone.

J: TRBJ2-4
size: NA
V: TRBV7-2
D: TRBD2
DNA: TGTGCCAGCAGCTTGACTAGCGGGGGGCCGGGAAACATTCAGTACTTC
CDR3: CASSLTSGGPGNIQYF

J: TRBJ2-5
size: NA
V: TRBV29-1
D: NA
DNA: TGCAGCGTTGAAAGGCAGGCGGGGGAGACCCAGTACTTC
CDR3: CSVERQAGETQYF

J: TRBJ1-3
size: few
V: TRBV19
D: NA
DNA: TGTGCCAGTAGTACGCCGTCGGGAGGAAACACCATATATTTT
CDR3: CASSTPSGGNTIYF

J: TRBJ1-1
size: NA
V: TRBV29-1
D: NA
DNA: TGCAGCGTTGATCAGTCAAGCAGGGGCACTGAAGCTTTCTTT
CDR3: CSVDQSSRGTEAFF

J: TRBJ1-2
size: NA
V: TRBV27
D: NA
DNA: TGTGCCAGCGGGGCCCCAGTTGGCGGCTACACCTTC
CDR3: CASGAPVGGYTF

J: TRBJ1-2
size: NA
V: TRBV5-1
D: NA
DNA: TGCGCCAGCAGCTTAGGAGACCAGTACTATGGCTACACCTTC
CDR3: CASSLGDQYYGYTF

J: TRBJ1-5
size: NA
V: TRBV6-5
D: TRBD1
DNA: TGTGCCAGCAGCCCCTTGGGACAGAAAAATCAGCCCCAGCATTTT
CDR3: CASSPLGQKNQPQHF

J: TRBJ2-1
size: NA
V: TRBV6-2/TRBV6-3
D: TRBD2
DNA: TGTGCCAGCAGTTACTCCACTAGCGGGGGAAGGAACAATGAGCAGTTCTTC
CDR3: CASSYSTSGGRNNEQFF

J: TRBJ1-6
size: NA
V: TRBV3-1/TRBV3-2
D: NA
DNA: TGTGCCAGCACCAAAGATCTTCCTCCGAGACAGATGAATTCACCCCTCCACTTT
CDR3: CASTKDLPPRQMNSPLHF

J: TRBJ2-5
size: NA
V: TRBV9
D: TRBD2
DNA: TGTGCCAGCAGCGTAGATGGCGGGGGGGCAAAGACCCAGTACTTC
CDR3: CASSVDGGGAKTQYF

J: TRBJ2-7
size: many
V: TRBV3-1/TRBV3-2
D: TRBD1
DNA: TGTGCCAGCAGCACCCGACAGGGTGGGTACGAGCAGTACTTC
CDR3: CASSTRQGGYEQYF

J: TRBJ1-4
size: NA
V: TRBV6-5
D: NA
DNA: TGTGCCAGCAGCCCGCGGCTAGGTGGGGAAAAACTGTTTTTT
CDR3: CASSPRLGGEKLFF

J: TRBJ2-5
size: NA
V: TRBV28
D: NA
DNA: TGTGCCAGCAGTTCCCCAGGACAGAAACAAGAGACCCAGTACTTC
CDR3: CASSSPGQKQETQYF

J: TRBJ2-7
size: few
V: TRBV2
D: TRBD1
DNA: TGTGCCAGCACCCCCGGGACAGGAAACTACGAGCAGTACTTC
CDR3: CASTPGTGNYEQYF

J: TRBJ1-2
size: few
V: TRBV5-1
D: NA
DNA: TGCGCCAGCAGCTTCGCGACAGTCTATGGCTACACCTTC
CDR3: CASSFATVYGYTF

J: TRBJ1-5
size: NA
V: TRBV7-9
D: TRBD1
DNA: TGTGCCAGCAGCCGCGGGACAGGCGATTATAGCAATCAGCCCCAGCATTTT
CDR3: CASSRGTGDYSNQPQHF

J: TRBJ2-7
size: NA
V: TRBV5-8
D: NA
DNA: TGTGCCAGCACGCCGGGGTCGGGGGAGCAGTACTTC
CDR3: CASTPGSGEQYF

J: TRBJ1-2
size: NA
V: TRBV7-8
D: TRBD1
DNA: TGTGCCAGCAGCTCCACGGGACAGCTGCGCTACACCTTC
CDR3: CASSSTGQLRYTF

J: TRBJ2-7
size: few
V: TRBV2
D: TRBD1
DNA: TGTGCCAGCAGGGCACAGGGGGCCCTCTACTACGAGCAGTACTTC
CDR3: CASRAQGALYYEQYF

J: TRBJ1-6
size: NA
V: TRBV5-1
D: NA
DNA: TGCGCCAGCAGCTTACAGCCAGATTCACCCCTCCACTTT
CDR3: CASSLQPDSPLHF

J: TRBJ2-2
size: NA
V: TRBV11-2
D: NA
DNA: TGTGCCAGCAGCCTAAAACGGGGAGATACCGGGGAGCTGTTTTTT
CDR3: CASSLKRGDTGELFF

J: TRBJ1-5
size: NA
V: TRBV15
D: NA
DNA: TGTGCCACCAGCACCACTGTTCCGGGCAATCAGCCCCAGCATTTT
CDR3: CATSTTVPGNQPQHF

J: TRBJ2-5
size: NA
V: TRBV15
D: NA
DNA: TGTGCCACCAGCAGAGGAGTCCAAGAGACCCAGTACTTC
CDR3: CATSRGVQETQYF

J: TRBJ2-7
size: few
V: TRBV11-2
D: NA
DNA: TGTGCCAGCACCCTCTCGGGGGTTTACGAGCAGTACTTC
CDR3: CASTLSGVYEQYF

J: TRBJ2-7
size: NA
V: TRBV6-1
D: NA
DNA: TGTGCCAGCAGTGACGGCGGGGGCTTCTACGAGCAGTACTTC
CDR3: CASSDGGGFYEQYF

J: TRBJ2-3
size: NA
V: TRBV4-2
D: NA
DNA: TGTGCCAGCAGCCAAGCGGGGTCTAGCACAGATACGCAGTATTTT
CDR3: CASSQAGSSTDTQYF

J: TRBJ1-2
size: NA
V: TRBV18
D: TRBD1
DNA: TGTGCCAGCTCCCCTGCGGTGGACAGGGACTACACCTTC
CDR3: CASSPAVDRDYTF

J: TRBJ2-7
size: NA
V: TRBV18
D: NA
DNA: TGTGCCAGCTCACCCTTCACGGGTCGCGAGGTGGAGCAGTACTTC
CDR3: CASSPFTGREVEQYF

J: TRBJ2-3
size: NA
V: TRBV6-5
D: NA
DNA: TGTGCCACAGCACGGCCACAGCCTCGGGGTACGCAGTATTTT
CDR3: CATARPQPRGTQYF

J: TRBJ2-5
size: NA
V: TRBV28
D: TRBD1
DNA: TGTGCCAGCAGTGCTCTCACAGGGGCGCAAGAGACCCAGTACTTC
CDR3: CASSALTGAQETQYF

J: TRBJ2-3
size: NA
V: TRBV4-2
D: TRBD2
DNA: TGTGCCAGCACCCCGGGGCGGGGGACAGATACGCAGTATTTT
CDR3: CASTPGRGTDTQYF

J: TRBJ2-1
size: NA
V: TRBV11-2
D: NA
DNA: TGTGCCAGCAGCACCCTCTCAGACAATGAGCAGTTCTTC
CDR3: CASSTLSDNEQFF

J: TRBJ2-3
size: NA
V: TRBV5-5
D: TRBD1
DNA: TGTGCCAGCAGCTTCAATACAGGGGGTCGAACAGATACGCAGTATTTT
CDR3: CASSFNTGGRTDTQYF

J: TRBJ1-1
size: once
V: TRBV18
D: NA
DNA: TGTGCCAGCTCACCACCGTTTGGCGGGGGAGCTGAAGCTTTCTTT
CDR3: CASSPPFGGGAEAFF

J: TRBJ2-3
size: NA
V: TRBV19
D: TRBD2
DNA: TGTGCCAGTAATCGGGGTTTTAGCGGGGGAGGCACAGATACGCAGTATTTT
CDR3: CASNRGFSGGGTDTQYF

J: TRBJ2-5
size: few
V: TRBV3-1/TRBV3-2
D: TRBD2
DNA: TGTGCCAGCAGCCATATGACTAGCGGGGGTTTCCAAGAGACCCAGTACTTC
CDR3: CASSHMTSGGFQETQYF

J: TRBJ2-2
size: medium-sized
V: TRBV5-4
D: TRBD2
DNA: TGTGCCAGCAGCTTGGGGACAGCGGGGGGCCGAGCCGGGGAGCTGTTTTTT
CDR3: CASSLGTAGGRAGELFF

J: TRBJ1-2
size: NA
V: TRBV30
D: NA
DNA: TGTGCCTGGGGTTCGGGGGGAGTAGCCTACTATGGCTACACCTTC
CDR3: CAWGSGGVAYYGYTF

J: TRBJ1-4
size: NA
V: TRBV6-6
D: NA
DNA: TGTGCCAGCACCTTAAGGCCTGATAGCGAAAAACTGTTTTTT
CDR3: CASTLRPDSEKLFF

J: TRBJ2-5
size: NA
V: TRBV7-8
D: NA
DNA: TGTGCCAGCAGCTTAGGGCGGGGGCCCTTGGGGTGGACCCAGTACTTC
CDR3: CASSLGRGPLGWTQYF

J: TRBJ2-6
size: NA
V: TRBV11-2
D: TRBD1
DNA: TGTGCCAGCAGCCCCAGGGACAGGGTCGGGGCCAACGTCCTGACTTTC
CDR3: CASSPRDRVGANVLTF

J: TRBJ2-7
size: NA
V: TRBV11-3
D: TRBD1
DNA: TGTGCCAGCAGCTTTAACAGGGGCTTCACCGTCTCCTACGAGCAGTACTTC
CDR3: CASSFNRGFTVSYEQYF

J: TRBJ2-3
size: NA
V: TRBV7-2
D: NA
DNA: TGTGCCAGCAGCTTTTTAAGGGGCGTAGATACGCAGTATTTT
CDR3: CASSFLRGVDTQYF

J: TRBJ2-2
size: NA
V: TRBV7-2
D: TRBD2
DNA: TGTGCCAGCAGTACACTAGCGGGGAACACCGGGGAGCTGTTTTTT
CDR3: CASSTLAGNTGELFF

J: TRBJ2-4
size: few
V: TRBV6-5
D: NA
DNA: TGTGCCAGCAAGGGGGACCTAGCCAAAAACATTCAGTACTTC
CDR3: CASKGDLAKNIQYF

J: TRBJ1-2
size: NA
V: TRBV19
D: NA
DNA: TGTGCCAGTACCCCGGGAGGGGGGGCCGGGAGCTACACCTTC
CDR3: CASTPGGGAGSYTF

J: TRBJ1-2
size: NA
V: TRBV7-2
D: NA
DNA: TGTGCCAGCAGCTTCGGTGTCGGACTTGGTGATGGCTACACCTTC
CDR3: CASSFGVGLGDGYTF

J: TRBJ2-6
size: NA
V: TRBV5-4
D: NA
DNA: TGTGCCAGCAGCCCCGACGGGTCTGGGGCCAACGTCCTGACTTTC
CDR3: CASSPDGSGANVLTF

J: TRBJ2-1
size: NA
V: TRBV18
D: TRBD2
DNA: TGTGCCAGCTCCGATAGCGGGGGAGCCGCTGAGCAGTTCTTC
CDR3: CASSDSGGAAEQFF

J: TRBJ2-1
size: NA
V: TRBV27
D: TRBD1
DNA: TGTGCCAGCAGTGCCAGACAGGGGGTCCTCAATGAGCAGTTCTTC
CDR3: CASSARQGVLNEQFF

J: TRBJ1-1
size: NA
V: TRBV4-3
D: NA
DNA: TGCGCCAGCAGCCCCAGGGGCAGGAGCACTGAAGCTTTCTTT
CDR3: CASSPRGRSTEAFF

J: TRBJ2-5
size: NA
V: TRBV9
D: NA
DNA: TGTGCCAGCAGCGTAGGAGTGATTGAGACCCAGTACTTC
CDR3: CASSVGVIETQYF

J: TRBJ2-5
size: NA
V: TRBV7-9
D: NA
DNA: TGTGCCAGCAGCTTAGGCCCAGGGCTAATCCAAGAGACCCAGTACTTC
CDR3: CASSLGPGLIQETQYF

J: TRBJ2-5
size: NA
V: TRBV5-4
D: NA
DNA: TGTGCCAGCGGAATTGGTGCGGGGGCCTACCGAGAGACCCAGTACTTC
CDR3: CASGIGAGAYRETQYF

J: TRBJ1-1
size: NA
V: TRBV19
D: NA
DNA: TGTGCCAGTAGTATGGGCAGGAACACTGAAGCTTTCTTT
CDR3: CASSMGRNTEAFF